These T cell receptor beta chains were read from a single sample in a study of PD-1 blockade in classical Hodgkin lymphoma. Profiled with immunoSEQ multiplex PCR; TCRdb holds only in-frame clones, not every one. Of roughly 20,000 clones in the sample, around three quarters are singletons; the top ten hold approximately 21%. Sequencing was performed on peripheral blood mononuclear cells (PBMCs), taken before the fourth cycle of nivolumab. Receptor source: a human donor with classical Hodgkin lymphoma. Both conserved end residues are part of each CDR3. D genes are given only for firm matches. Part of the rows lack a size; the others show once, few, many or a class for expanded clones.

TGTGCCAGCACCCACCGGGACAGGGGCGGCACTGAAGCTTTCTTT | CASTHRDRGGTEAFF | TRBV25-1 | - | TRBD1 | 15 | TRBJ1-1
TGCGCCAGCGCCGGGACAGGGTATAGGGAGCAGTACTTC | CASAGTGYREQYF | TRBV5-1 | - | TRBD1 | 13 | TRBJ2-7
TGCGCCAGCAGCTTGGCCGGTCGGTATGGCTACACCTTC | CASSLAGRYGYTF | TRBV5-1 | - | - | 13 | TRBJ1-2
TGTGCCAGCAGCTTAGCGGAGGGGGGATCTTACAATGAGCAGTTCTTC | CASSLAEGGSYNEQFF | TRBV7-8 | - | - | 16 | TRBJ2-1
TGTGCCAGTACCCTGACGGGGGGCTATGGCTACACCTTC | CASTLTGGYGYTF | TRBV19 | once | - | 13 | TRBJ1-2
TGTGCCAGCAGCTTTGGGGGAAAGACTCCTGGGACCCAGTACTTC | CASSFGGKTPGTQYF | TRBV7-9 | - | - | 15 | TRBJ2-5
TGCGCCAGCAGGGTAGCAGCAGCTACCTACTATGGCTACACCTTC | CASRVAAATYYGYTF | TRBV5-1 | - | - | 15 | TRBJ1-2
TGTGCCAGCAGCCCCGGGGTTGCAACTAATGAAAAACTGTTTTTT | CASSPGVATNEKLFF | TRBV7-9 | - | - | 15 | TRBJ1-4
TGTGCCAGCAGCCAAGGGTTGGCGGGAGGGCCAGGTGAGCAGTTCTTC | CASSQGLAGGPGEQFF | TRBV2 | medium-sized | TRBD2 | 16 | TRBJ2-1
TGTGCCAGCAGCTTATACGTAGCCTCTTTTGGCTACACCTTC | CASSLYVASFGYTF | TRBV7-8 | - | - | 14 | TRBJ1-2
TGTGCCAGCAGTTCCCGGGGTCCGGGGGGGAACTATGGCTACACCTTC | CASSSRGPGGNYGYTF | TRBV28 | - | - | 16 | TRBJ1-2
TGTGCCAGCAGCTCCAGGGACGTCAATCGGGATGAGCAGTTCTTC | CASSSRDVNRDEQFF | TRBV7-9 | few | - | 15 | TRBJ2-1
TGTGCCAGCAGTAGGGGGACAGGGGGAAAGTTCATTCAGTACTTC | CASSRGTGGKFIQYF | TRBV6-5 | few | TRBD1 | 15 | TRBJ2-4
TGTGCCAGCTCACCGTCGGCTAGCGGCACAGATACGCAGTATTTT | CASSPSASGTDTQYF | TRBV18 | - | - | 15 | TRBJ2-3
TGTGCCAGCAGCTTAGAGCTGGGGAGTGGCGAGCAGTACTTC | CASSLELGSGEQYF | TRBV7-9 | - | - | 14 | TRBJ2-7
TGCGCCAGCAGCGTCCCGGGACAGGGCTGGAATGGCTACACCTTC | CASSVPGQGWNGYTF | TRBV5-1 | - | TRBD1 | 15 | TRBJ1-2
TGTGCCAGCAGCTCGACAGGGGGCGCAGGTCAGCCCCAGCATTTT | CASSSTGGAGQPQHF | TRBV6-6 | once | TRBD1 | 15 | TRBJ1-5
TGCAGCGTTGAAGGGAGAACGGGGAACTATGGCTACACCTTC | CSVEGRTGNYGYTF | TRBV29-1 | few | - | 14 | TRBJ1-2
TGCGCCAGCAGCCAAGGTCCTGTTTCGCGCGAGCAGTACTTC | CASSQGPVSREQYF | TRBV4-1 | - | - | 14 | TRBJ2-7
TGTGCCAGCGCAAACTCACAGGGGGCTCTGGACACTGAAGCTTTCTTT | CASANSQGALDTEAFF | TRBV18 | - | TRBD1 | 16 | TRBJ1-1
TGTGCCTGGAGTAGAAGCGTAGAGCAGTTCTTC | CAWSRSVEQFF | TRBV30 | - | - | 11 | TRBJ2-1
TGTGCCAGTAGTATACTAGCGGGAGGGCACCACAATGAGCAGTTCTTC | CASSILAGGHHNEQFF | TRBV19 | - | TRBD2 | 16 | TRBJ2-1
TGTGCCAGCACTTTGTGGAGCTCCTATAATTCACCCCTCCACTTT | CASTLWSSYNSPLHF | TRBV28 | - | - | 15 | TRBJ1-6
TGTGCCAGCAGTGGGACTAGCGGGTACAATGAGCAGTTCTTC | CASSGTSGYNEQFF | TRBV6-6 | - | TRBD2 | 14 | TRBJ2-1
TGTGCCAGCAGCCCCCATCTAGCGGTAATTAATGAGCAGTTCTTC | CASSPHLAVINEQFF | TRBV5-6 | - | TRBD2 | 15 | TRBJ2-1
TGTGCCAGCAGCTTCCCGGGGGCCGGCGGGGAGCTGTTTTTT | CASSFPGAGGELFF | TRBV11-3 | once | - | 14 | TRBJ2-2
TGTGCCAGCAGCGCCAGGACAGGGGCCTCCTACGAGCAGTACTTC | CASSARTGASYEQYF | TRBV9 | once | TRBD1 | 15 | TRBJ2-7
TGTGCCAGTAGTACGGCCGGGACTATCTACAATGAGCAGTTCTTC | CASSTAGTIYNEQFF | TRBV19 | - | TRBD2 | 15 | TRBJ2-1
TGTGCCAGCAGTTTAGAGGGTCCGCTCTCTGGAAACACCATATATTTT | CASSLEGPLSGNTIYF | TRBV27 | - | - | 16 | TRBJ1-3
TGTGCCATCAGTGCGGGTAACTATGGCTACACCTTC | CAISAGNYGYTF | TRBV10-3 | - | - | 12 | TRBJ1-2
TGTGCCAGCACCCCGCTAACAAGTCGAGGAGATACGCAGTATTTT | CASTPLTSRGDTQYF | TRBV6-6 | - | - | 15 | TRBJ2-3
TGTGCCACCAGCAGAGTGGGCCCTCACTCCGGGCAGCCCCAGCATTTT | CATSRVGPHSGQPQHF | TRBV15 | once | - | 16 | TRBJ1-5
TGTGCCAGTAGTATAGTGGAAGCGAACACCGGGGAGCTGTTTTTT | CASSIVEANTGELFF | TRBV19 | - | - | 15 | TRBJ2-2
TGTGCCAGCAGTGTTATCGGGAACACCGGGGAGCTGTTTTTT | CASSVIGNTGELFF | TRBV6-1 | - | - | 14 | TRBJ2-2
TGTGCCAGCAGCCAAGGGACCTTCAGGGAGCAGTTCTTC | CASSQGTFREQFF | TRBV14 | - | - | 13 | TRBJ2-1
TGTGCCAGCAGCTTTGGGGATAGCGGTAAAGGCTTCGGTGAGCAGTTCTTC | CASSFGDSGKGFGEQFF | TRBV7-8 | - | - | 17 | TRBJ2-1
TGTGCCAGTAGTATAGATACAGGACACCGTGAAGCTTTCTTT | CASSIDTGHREAFF | TRBV19 | - | - | 14 | TRBJ1-1
TGTGCCAGCTCATCGACAGCCTTGAACACTGAAGCTTTCTTT | CASSSTALNTEAFF | TRBV18 | - | - | 14 | TRBJ1-1
TGTGCCATCAGTGAACCACCTCACGGACAGGGTAGGAGAGAGACCCAGTACTTC | CAISEPPHGQGRRETQYF | TRBV10-3 | - | TRBD1 | 18 | TRBJ2-5
TGTGCCAGCAGTGAAGAACTCGGTCTGGGGTCCCTTTTT | CASSEELGLGSLF | TRBV6-1 | - | - | 13 | TRBJ1-4
TGTGCCAGCAGCTCCCGGGTCCCTGAGCAGTACTTC | CASSSRVPEQYF | TRBV7-9 | few | - | 12 | TRBJ2-7
TGTGCCAGCAGCTTAGCCCTAGTGGGATATGATACGCAGTATTTT | CASSLALVGYDTQYF | TRBV7-9 | - | - | 15 | TRBJ2-3
TGTGCCAGCAGTGACAGTATGGTTTCCTACGAGCAGTACTTC | CASSDSMVSYEQYF | TRBV6-5 | - | - | 14 | TRBJ2-7
TGTGCCAGCAGCTTAGTTGGAATCGATGAGCAGTTCTTC | CASSLVGIDEQFF | TRBV7-2 | - | - | 13 | TRBJ2-1
TGTGCCAGCAGTTCCACCGCCCGGGGACTGCAAGAGACCCAGTACTTC | CASSSTARGLQETQYF | TRBV7-9 | - | - | 16 | TRBJ2-5
TGTGCCAGCAGTGTGGACAGTAACTATGGCTACACCTTC | CASSVDSNYGYTF | TRBV6-1 | - | - | 13 | TRBJ1-2
TGCGCCAGCAGCCAAGCAGCGGACCTTAACACAGATACGCAGTATTTT | CASSQAADLNTDTQYF | TRBV4-1 | - | - | 16 | TRBJ2-3
TGTGCCAGCAGCAAGGTTAACAAGGCAGACGCGAACACCGGGGAGCTGTTTTTT | CASSKVNKADANTGELFF | TRBV21-1 | - | - | 18 | TRBJ2-2
TGTGCCAGCAGGGGAGTGGCACTAAACTACTACGAGCAGTACTTC | CASRGVALNYYEQYF | TRBV7-2 | - | - | 15 | TRBJ2-7
TGTGCCAGTAGTATTGCTAGCGCCGTCTACGAGCAGTACTTC | CASSIASAVYEQYF | TRBV19 | few | - | 14 | TRBJ2-7
TGTGCTAGTGGACCCGGCGCGTCGGACCTGGGTCGCTACACCTTC | CASGPGASDLGRYTF | TRBV12-5 | few | - | 15 | TRBJ1-2
TGTGCCAGTAGCACCAGGGTGCAAGCTTTCTTT | CASSTRVQAFF | TRBV19 | - | - | 11 | TRBJ1-1
TGCGCCAGCAGCTTGGGGGCAGGGCTGGAAGCTTTCTTT | CASSLGAGLEAFF | TRBV5-1 | - | - | 13 | TRBJ1-1
TGCGCCAGCAGCTTGGGCGGGAGGGCAAGCAATGAGCAGTTCTTC | CASSLGGRASNEQFF | TRBV5-1 | - | TRBD2 | 15 | TRBJ2-1
TGTGCCAGCAGCGTAATCCCAGGGGGGTCTGAAGCTTTCTTT | CASSVIPGGSEAFF | TRBV9 | few | TRBD1 | 14 | TRBJ1-1
TGTGCCAGCTCGGCGGGCCGACCCGGGGAGCTGTTTTTT | CASSAGRPGELFF | TRBV27 | - | - | 13 | TRBJ2-2